These 12 T cell receptor beta chains were sequenced from one sample in a study of shared clonotypes between healthy human individuals. Profiled with immunoSEQ multiplex PCR; TCRdb holds only in-frame clones, not every one. The sample yields over a million clones, 96% seen once. The sequenced material came from naive CD4+ T cells sorted from blood. Regarding subset: CD45RA+ positively selected. These receptors all stem from a young man in good health.

The J gene is TRBJ1-5, the V gene TRBV6-1; tentative D call: TRBD1 (6 bases). V was cut by 2 bases and J by 2 bases, with 10 bases left in between. Germline V lookup: CDR1 MNHNS, CDR2 SASEGT. CDR3 length: 15 residues. This CDR3 is CASSEWGHGNQPQHF. The CDR3 bases are TGTGCCAGCAGTGAATGGGGGCACGGCAATCAGCCCCAGCATTTT.

V is TRBV5-1 and J is TRBJ2-3, with 11 bases aligning to TRBD2. Germline V gene sequence: CDR1 SGHRS, CDR2 YFSETQ. V was clipped by 4 bases and J by 15 bases; unmatched bases: 22. This CDR3 spans 17 amino acids. For the CDR3, the DNA is TGCGCCAGCAGCCGCTCACTAGCGGGAGAAGGAGGAGGGGAAAAATATTTT. Amino acids: CASSRSLAGEGGGEKYF.

V is TRBV7-9 and J is TRBJ1-1; 11 positions match TRBD1. The germline gives CDR1 SEHNR, CDR2 FQNEAQ (reference sequence). This CDR3 is built from 16 residues. After removal of 5 bases from V and 0 bases from J, the junction contained 5 bases not matched to a gene. The CDR3 loop is CASSPWTGGLNTEAFF. CDR3 nucleotides: TGTGCCAGCAGCCCCTGGACAGGGGGCCTGAACACTGAAGCTTTCTTT.

The chain couples TRBV4-1 to TRBJ2-5; tentatively, D is TRBD2 (6 bases). The CDR3 covers 18 residues. Trimming left V 0 bases short and J 7 bases short, with 24 bases between. The germline CDR1 and CDR2 sequences are MGHRA and YSYEKL. CDR3 bases: TGCGCCAGCAGCCAAGATAGCGAGCGTGGTATGGGGGGTGGGACCCAGTACTTC. It translates to CASSQDSERGMGGGTQYF.

V gene TRBV9 combines with J gene TRBJ2-1; tentative D call: TRBD1 (6 bases). This CDR3 has 13 amino acids. Trimming pared 4 bases from V and 3 bases from J, leaving 8 bases between. Germline assignment: CDR1 SGDLS and CDR2 YYNGEE. This CDR3 reads CASSTGYYNEQFF. CDR3 DNA sequence: TGTGCCAGCAGCACAGGGTACTACAATGAGCAGTTCTTC.

The chain has TRBV29-1 and TRBJ1-2; tentatively, D is TRBD1 (5 bases). The germline gives CDR1 SQVTM, CDR2 ANQGSEA. The CDR3 contains 13 residues. The germline V and J ends were trimmed by 0 bases and 8 bases, with 13 bases remaining between them. The CDR3 spells CSVEESARDGYTF. The CDR3 region has the DNA TGCAGCGTTGAAGAATCCGCACGGGACGGCTACACCTTC.

V is TRBV30 and J is TRBJ2-2; TRBD2 matches 7 bases. V shed 1 base and J 2 bases; nucleotides not matched to a gene: 7. The CDR3 spans 16 residues. The V gene's germline CDR1 is GTSNPN and CDR2 SVGIG (reference sequence). CDR3 amino acids: CAWSGKSGKNTGELFF. CDR3 bases: TGTGCCTGGAGTGGGAAAAGCGGGAAAAACACCGGGGAGCTGTTTTTT.

Concerning this clone itself: Other DNA sequences in this specimen translate into the identical CDR3. This sequence joins TRBV19 and TRBJ2-2; D is undetermined. Germline V CDR1 and CDR2: LNHDA, SQIVND (reference sequence). CDR3 length equals 13 residues. V was shortened by 5 bases and J by 4 bases, with 8 bases between the two germline ends. The CDR3, as DNA: TGTGCCAGTAGTGCATCTCTCACCGGGGAGCTGTTTTTT. Protein product: CASSASLTGELFF. The full variable domain, completed using reference TRBV19 and TRBJ2-2, is DGGITQSPKYLFRKEGQNVTLSCEQNLNHDAMYWYRQDPGQGLRLIYYSQIVNDFQKGDIAEGYSVSREKKESFPLTVTSAQKNPTAFYLCASSASLTGELFFGEGSRLTVL.

This chain connects TRBV15 to TRBJ2-3, with no clear D. The CDR3 is 11 residues long. The V gene lost 6 bases and the J gene lost 6 bases, with 7 bases spanning the gap. Germline-derived CDR1 and CDR2 are LNHNV and YYDKDF (reference sequence). The CDR3 reads CATSYVDTQYF. In nucleotides, the CDR3 is TGTGCCACCAGTTATGTGGATACGCAGTATTTT.

The J gene is TRBJ2-3, the V gene TRBV5-4, with TRBD2 identical over 7 bases. The V and J ends lost 4 bases and 6 bases, in that order; junction bases with no gene match: 14. The CDR3 runs to 16 residues. Per the germline V gene, CDR1 is SGHNT and CDR2 is YYREEE (reference sequence). CDR3 coding DNA: TGTGCCAGCAGCCGCGGGAGTAGCCCTAATCAGGATACGCAGTATTTT. Encoded protein: CASSRGSSPNQDTQYF. Complete variable domain (other parts from reference TRBV5-4 and TRBJ2-3): ETGVTQSPTHLIKTRGQQVTLRCSSQSGHNTVSWYQQALGQGPQFIFQYYREEENGRGNFPPRFSGLQFPNYSSELNVNALELDDSALYLCASSRGSSPNQDTQYFGPGTRLTVL.

V usage is TRBV18 and J usage is TRBJ1-3, with D perhaps TRBD1 (5 bases). Germline V gene lookup returns CDR1 KGHSH and CDR2 LQKENI. The V end lost 3 bases, the J end lost 0 bases, and 21 bases lay between the germline ends. The CDR3 length is 19 residues. In DNA form, the CDR3 reads TGTGCCAGCTCACCGGGAGTAACAGGTCCGCTACCCTCTGGAAACACCATATATTTT. Its protein product is CASSPGVTGPLPSGNTIYF. Full variable domain (outside the CDR3, taken from reference TRBV18 and TRBJ1-3): NAGVMQNPRHLVRRRGQEARLRCSPMKGHSHVYWYRQLPEEGLKFMVYLQKENIIDESGMPKERFSAEFPKEGPSILRIQQVVRGDSAAYFCASSPGVTGPLPSGNTIYFGEGSWLTVV.

The sample holds one count of this clone. The J gene is TRBJ2-2, the V gene TRBV6-1; D is unresolved. CDR1 and CDR2 (germline): MNHNS, SASEGT. Trimming stripped 5 bases from V and 0 bases from J, with 7 bases between. There are 14 residues in the CDR3. In nucleotides, the CDR3 is TGTGCCAGCAGTTTCAGTTCGAACACCGGGGAGCTGTTTTTT. Its translation: CASSFSSNTGELFF.